Here is one T cell receptor (beta chain) with its context. Trimming cost V 1 base and J 4 bases, with 9 bases left between them. This CDR3 spans 14 amino acids. The germline gives CDR1 SGHRS, CDR2 YFSETQ. This sample is part of a study of cytomegalovirus exposure and HLA in healthy donors. The table came from immunoSEQ multiplex PCR; TCRdb's copy has only in-frame clones and leaves some out. Of 43,000 or so clones in the sample, 92% were seen once. This receptor was obtained from a man aged 18 to 29 in good health and CMV-seronegative. The chain is built from TRBV5-1 and TRBJ2-1; D gene ambiguous. The material sequenced was PBMCs. CDR3 sequence (DNA): TGCGCCAGCAGCTTGCTTACAGATTACAATGAGCAGTTCTTC. It specifies CASSLLTDYNEQFF. The full variable domain, completed using reference TRBV5-1 and TRBJ2-1, is KAGVTQTPRYLIKTRGQQVTLSCSPISGHRSVSWYQQTPGQGLQFLFEYFSETQRNKGNFPGRFSGRQFSNSRSEMNVSTLELGDSALYLCASSLLTDYNEQFFGPGTRLTVL.